The 25 T cell receptor beta chains in this list originate from one sample, sequenced in a study of cytomegalovirus exposure and HLA in healthy donors. Profiled with immunoSEQ multiplex PCR; TCRdb holds only in-frame clones, not every one. The data contain about 330,000 clones, approximately 90% of them singletons. Sequencing was carried out using PBMCs. The origin of the receptors is a woman in her 30s in good health and CMV-seropositive.

V usage is TRBV28 and J usage is TRBJ2-3; D is uncertain. V lost 1 base to trimming and J lost 2 bases, with 7 bases between them. The CDR3 contains 14 residues. CDR1 MDHEN and CDR2 SYDVKM come from the germline V gene. CDR3: CASSLSKITDTQYF. CDR3 in DNA: TGTGCCAGCAGTTTATCAAAAATCACAGATACGCAGTATTTT.

The chain combines TRBV30 with TRBJ2-7; 8 bases are shared with TRBD2. After removal of 7 bases from V and 2 bases from J, the junction contained 10 bases not matched to a gene. This CDR3 contains 14 residues. The germline gives CDR1 GTSNPN, CDR2 SVGIG (reference sequence). The CDR3 DNA sequence: TGTGCCTTTTGGATAGCGGGAAGACCCTACGAGCAGTACTTC. Protein sequence: CAFWIAGRPYEQYF.

V and J are TRBV4-1 and TRBJ2-5; 16 bases agree with TRBD2. Trimming cost V 3 bases and J 5 bases; bases outside gene matches: 6. This CDR3 is built from 17 residues. Germline lookup yields CDR1 MGHRA and CDR2 YSYEKL. CDR3 in DNA: TGCGCCAGCAGCCAGGGACTAGCGGGAGGGTCCGGTGAGACCCAGTACTTC. Its translation is CASSQGLAGGSGETQYF.

The chain uses TRBV20-1 and TRBJ1-2; tentative D call: TRBD1 (6 bases). Trimming took off 5 bases at V and 8 bases at J, with 12 bases between the two ends. Germline CDR1 is DFQATT and CDR2 is SNEGSKA (reference sequence). The CDR3 is 11 residues long. The CDR3 DNA is TGCAGTGCTTACGACAGGTGGGGCTACACCTTC. Protein sequence: CSAYDRWGYTF.

The J gene is TRBJ2-3, the V gene TRBV4-3; no definite D call. Germline CDR1 is LGHNA and CDR2 is YSLEER. This CDR3 has 17 amino acids. The V gene lost 0 bases and the J gene lost 0 bases, with 13 bases spanning the gap. CDR3 bases: TGCGCCAGCAGCCAAGATTTTGTCCTTACTAGCACAGATACGCAGTATTTT. Its translation: CASSQDFVLTSTDTQYF.

There are a few counts of this clone. The chain combines TRBV28 with TRBJ1-1; no clear D. Trimming left V 5 bases short and J 1 base short, with 8 bases between. The CDR3 spans 13 residues. Germline lookup yields CDR1 MDHEN and CDR2 SYDVKM. In nucleotides, the CDR3 is TGTGCCAGCAGTCCCCGACAGAACACTGAAGCTTTCTTT. Its protein is CASSPRQNTEAFF.

V and J are TRBV29-1 and TRBJ2-1; D remains ambiguous. V lost 4 bases to trimming and J lost 4 bases, with 14 bases between them. CDR3 length equals 14 residues. CDR1 and CDR2 (germline): SQVTM, ANQGSEA. The CDR3 nucleotides read TGCAGCGTTGGTATCCGGTTATTATACAATGAGCAGTTCTTC. It yields the protein CSVGIRLLYNEQFF.

This chain connects TRBV5-1 to TRBJ2-5; perhaps TRBD1 as D (6 bases). The CDR3 totals 13 residues. Trimming took 4 bases from V and 2 from J, leaving 9 bases between them. Germline V gene data show CDR1 as SGHRS and CDR2 as YFSETQ. The CDR3 coding sequence is TGCGCCAGCAGCCCCGACAGGCAAGAGACCCAGTACTTC. Translation: CASSPDRQETQYF.

This clone was detected once. The chain links TRBV7-6 to TRBJ1-2; possibly TRBD1 for D (6 bases). V gave up 1 base and J gave up 7 bases, with 22 bases separating them. CDR1 is SGHVS and CDR2 is FNYEAQ in the germline V gene. This CDR3 is 17 amino acids long. CDR3 sequence: CASSLEFGGRGLSGYTF. Here the CDR3 DNA reads TGTGCCAGCAGCTTAGAGTTTGGAGGCAGGGGCTTGAGTGGCTACACCTTC.

A single count supports this clone. V usage is TRBV5-1 and J usage is TRBJ1-4; a possible D gene is TRBD1 (5 bases). The CDR3 runs to 16 residues. V shed 4 bases and J shed 0 bases, with 13 bases lying between them. CDR1 is SGHRS, CDR2 YFSETQ, per germline. CDR3: CASSRTGGSTNEKLFF. Here the CDR3 DNA reads TGCGCCAGCAGCCGCACAGGAGGCTCAACTAATGAAAAACTGTTTTTT.

This sequence joins TRBV29-1 and TRBJ2-2; TRBD2 agrees at 14 bases. Germline values: CDR1 SQVTM, CDR2 ANQGSEA. V trimming: 6 bases; J trimming: 9 bases; junction bases outside the gene matches: 9. This CDR3 has 15 residues. The CDR3 bases are TGCAGCGTCGCCTACGGGACTAGCGGGAGCAGGGAGCTGTTTTTT. Its protein product is CSVAYGTSGSRELFF.

This chain uses TRBV11-1 with TRBJ2-3; a possible D gene is TRBD2 (5 bases). This CDR3 is built from 14 residues. V lost 4 bases to trimming and J lost 3 bases, with 11 bases between them. The germline V gene has CDR1 SGHAT and CDR2 FQDESV (reference sequence). This CDR3 is CASSSGLYTDTQYF. The CDR3 region has the DNA TGTGCCAGCAGCTCAGGACTGTATACAGATACGCAGTATTTT.

The rearrangement links TRBV2 to TRBJ2-3, with 7 bases matching TRBD2. V trimming: 1 base; J trimming: 5 bases; junction bases outside the gene matches: 12. The CDR3 consists of 17 residues. CDR1 and CDR2 from the germline V gene are SNHLY and FYNNEI. The DNA of the CDR3 is TGTGCCAGCAGTGAAGTTCAGTCGAGACCGGGGGGAGATACGCAGTATTTT. Its protein product is CASSEVQSRPGGDTQYF.

The rearrangement uses TRBV6-9 and TRBJ1-5, with D tentatively TRBD1 (6 bases). Germline V CDR1 and CDR2: MNHGY, SVAAGI. The germline V and J ends were trimmed by 6 bases and 5 bases, with 29 bases remaining between them. There are 19 residues in the CDR3. In nucleotides, the CDR3 is TGTGCCAGCAGAAACCTACGGGACACTACGTTAGGACCCGATCAGCCCCAGCATTTT. It codes for CASRNLRDTTLGPDQPQHF.

V usage is TRBV2 and J usage is TRBJ1-1, with a tentative D call TRBD1 (5 bases). V was pared by 6 bases and J by 3 bases, with 20 bases between. This CDR3 spans 16 amino acids. From germline, CDR1 is SNHLY and CDR2 FYNNEI. The CDR3 region has the DNA TGTGCCAGCAGGACTGGCAGGGTGGGGTGGGACACTGAAGCTTTCTTT. It translates to CASRTGRVGWDTEAFF.

The J gene is TRBJ2-1, the V gene TRBV20-1; D may be TRBD1 or TRBD2 (5 bases each). The CDR3 has 9 residues. Per germline, CDR1 DFQATT and CDR2 SNEGSKA (reference sequence). V was cut by 7 bases and J by 9 bases, with 7 bases left in between. CDR3 region: CSDGGEQFF. The CDR3 DNA follows: TGCAGTGATGGGGGTGAGCAGTTCTTC.

The V gene is TRBV4-2, the J gene TRBJ2-6; TRBD2 might be the D (6 bases). Deletions cut 1 base from V and 4 bases from J, with 17 bases between. This CDR3 spans 18 amino acids. CDR1 is LGHNA and CDR2 is YNFKEQ in the germline V gene. The CDR3 region has the DNA TGTGCCAGCAGCCAAGGAGAGGGGTGGAGGGAGGGGGCCAACGTCCTGACTTTC. It encodes CASSQGEGWREGANVLTF.

This chain connects TRBV6-5 to TRBJ2-7; a weak D match, TRBD1 (7 bases). This CDR3 spans 14 amino acids. The V end lost 0 bases, the J end lost 6 bases, and 12 bases lay between the germline ends. From germline, CDR1 is MNHEY and CDR2 SVGAGI. The CDR3 region has the DNA TGTGCCAGCAGTTACTCTCAGGGGGGTTTCGAGCAGTACTTC. Its translation: CASSYSQGGFEQYF.

J is TRBJ2-7 and V is TRBV7-2; TRBD1 agrees at 10 bases. The CDR3 is 14 residues long. CDR1 and CDR2 from the germline V gene are SGHTA and FQGNSA. J was trimmed by 4 bases and V by 5 bases; bases with no gene match: 5. The CDR3 nucleotides read TGTGCCAGCAGCCGGGACAGGGGTGATTACGAGCAGTACTTC. This encodes CASSRDRGDYEQYF.

The CDR3 DNA is TGTGCCACCAGCAGGCTCGGGACAGGGAATAATTCACCCCTCCACTTT. Amino acids: CATSRLGTGNNSPLHF. The rearrangement links TRBV15 to TRBJ1-6, with TRBD1 matching 9 bases. The CDR3 is 16 residues long. CDR1 and CDR2 (germline): LNHNV, YYDKDF (reference sequence). Trimming cost V 3 bases and J 5 bases; bases outside gene matches: 5.

V gene TRBV4-2 combines with J gene TRBJ1-1; D gene unclear. The germline V gene encodes CDR1 LGHNA and CDR2 YNFKEQ. Trimming pared 4 bases from V and 3 bases from J, leaving 15 bases between. The CDR3 spans 15 residues. The CDR3 bases are TGTGCCAGCAGCCTGGGCCCTTCCCCGGACACTGAAGCTTTCTTT. Translation gives CASSLGPSPDTEAFF.

The chain carries TRBV30 and TRBJ1-5; D is perhaps TRBD1 (6 bases). In germline, CDR1 is GTSNPN, CDR2 SVGIG (reference sequence). This CDR3 comprises 13 residues. The V and J ends lost 4 bases and 6 bases respectively, with 13 bases between them. CDR3 bases: TGTGCCTGGAAGCTGGGGGCATGTCAGCCCCAGCATTTT. Amino acids: CAWKLGACQPQHF.

The chain uses TRBV21-1 and TRBJ2-5; the table's TRBD1 call for D was not verified on the DNA. TRBV21-1 is described as a pseudogene. CDR3 length: 16 residues. The CDR3 here is CASSKLHRGWGETQYF. CDR3 in DNA: TGTGCCAGCAGCAAGTTACACAGGGGTTGGGGAGAGACCCAGTACTTC.

The chain uses TRBV7-2 and TRBJ1-2, with D tentatively TRBD1 (5 bases). There are 13 residues in the CDR3. V lost 3 bases and J lost 4, with 9 bases in between. Germline V gene sequence: CDR1 SGHTA, CDR2 FQGNSA. The CDR3 loop reads CASSFDSPYGYTF. The CDR3 DNA is TGTGCCAGCAGCTTCGACAGCCCCTATGGCTACACCTTC.

This chain joins TRBV5-1 and TRBJ1-2, with D unresolved. Trimming left V 4 bases short and J 6 bases short, with 13 bases between. There are 13 residues in the CDR3. Germline values: CDR1 SGHRS, CDR2 YFSETQ. CDR3 bases: TGCGCCAGCAGCGGACTTATGAAGGATGGCTACACCTTC. Encoded protein: CASSGLMKDGYTF.